These 24 T cell receptor beta chains originate from one sample sequenced in a study of control samples from healthy donors and cancer patients. Using immunoSEQ multiplex PCR, the repertoire was profiled, and TCRdb retains in-frame clones only, with some absent. This repertoire shows 78,000 or so clones, 84% found once; its top ten account for around 16%. Sequencing was carried out using blood. The receptor source for this set is a man aged 45-65 years in good health.

This chain links TRBV9 with TRBJ2-5; D remains ambiguous. Germline-derived CDR1 and CDR2 are SGDLS and YYNGEE. The CDR3 runs to 13 residues. V was pared by 3 bases and J by 0 bases, with 6 bases between. Here the CDR3 DNA reads TGTGCCAGCAGCGCCAAGGACCAAGAGACCCAGTACTTC. Its translation is CASSAKDQETQYF.

The rearrangement joins TRBV20-1 to TRBJ1-5; TRBD1 matches at 7 bases. The CDR3 runs to 15 residues. Looked up from germline, CDR1 is DFQATT and CDR2 is SNEGSKA (reference sequence). V lost 3 bases and J lost 2; bases outside the gene matches: 7. CDR3 DNA sequence: TGCAGTGCTAGTAAGGCGGGACAGCGCAATCAGCCCCAGCATTTT. It yields the protein CSASKAGQRNQPQHF.

This clone was seen once. This chain uses TRBV10-3 with TRBJ2-1, with 9 bases fitting TRBD1. V shed 6 bases and J 8 bases; nucleotides not matched to a gene: 17. The V gene's germline CDR1 is ENHRY and CDR2 SYGVKD. The CDR3 is 17 residues long. CDR3 nucleotide sequence: TGTGCCATCAGCGAAAGGCCTTCCGGGACAGGGCTCGATGAGCAGTTCTTC. It encodes CAISERPSGTGLDEQFF.

This clone appeared a few times. The V gene is TRBV4-1, the J gene TRBJ2-7; 7 positions agree with TRBD1. The V gene end was trimmed by 0 bases and the J gene end by 2 bases; junction bases not matched to a gene: 7. Germline-derived CDR1 and CDR2 are MGHRA and YSYEKL. CDR3 length: 16 amino acids. The CDR3 DNA reads as TGCGCCAGCAGCCAAGACCAGACAGGGTGGACCTACGAGCAGTACTTC. This encodes CASSQDQTGWTYEQYF.

The CDR3: CASSFGQGTNTGELFF. CDR3 nucleotide sequence: TGTGCCAGCAGCTTTGGACAGGGTACCAACACCGGGGAGCTGTTTTTT. The chain uses TRBV7-9 and TRBJ2-2; the match to TRBD1 covers 8 bases. The CDR3 covers 16 residues. Germline V gene lookup returns CDR1 SEHNR and CDR2 FQNEAQ (reference sequence). V dropped 3 bases and J dropped 2; count of bases not matched to a gene: 5.

The J gene is TRBJ2-1, the V gene TRBV7-2; weak D call: TRBD2 (7 bases). The CDR3 covers 18 residues. Germline CDR1 is SGHTA and CDR2 is FQGNSA. V gave up 7 bases and J gave up 7 bases, with 29 bases separating them. CDR3 nucleotide sequence: TGTGCCAGCATCCTCTTCCCCGGGGGGCAGGGAATAGGAAATGAGCAGTTCTTC. Its protein is CASILFPGGQGIGNEQFF.

V gene TRBV19 combines with J gene TRBJ2-3, with a possible D match to TRBD2 (5 bases). The CDR3 runs 14 residues. V was clipped by 4 bases and J by 0 bases, with 8 bases between them. CDR1 LNHDA and CDR2 SQIVND come from the germline V gene (reference sequence). CDR3 nucleotide sequence: TGTGCCAGTAGTAGAGGGAGTAGCACAGATACGCAGTATTTT. The encoded protein is CASSRGSSTDTQYF.

The chain employs TRBV7-2 and TRBJ1-2; 7 nucleotides align to TRBD1. This CDR3 is 13 amino acids long. Per the germline V gene, CDR1 is SGHTA and CDR2 is FQGNSA. After removal of 5 bases from V and 9 bases from J, the junction contained 9 bases not matched to a gene. The CDR3: CASSPDRIQSYTF. The CDR3, as DNA: TGTGCCAGCAGCCCGGACAGGATACAAAGCTACACCTTC.

The J gene is TRBJ2-1, the V gene TRBV7-9, with D perhaps TRBD2 (5 bases). CDR3 size: 16 residues. Deletions cut 4 bases from V and 9 bases from J, with 22 bases between. Germline V gives CDR1 SEHNR, CDR2 FQNEAQ (reference sequence). The CDR3 loop reads CASSSSRGARRVEQFF. CDR3 nucleotide sequence: TGTGCCAGCAGCTCTTCTCGGGGTGCACGTAGGGTTGAGCAGTTCTTC.

This clone appeared a few times. CDR3 region: CASSTGQPNSNQPQHF. DNA for the CDR3: TGTGCCAGCAGTACGGGACAGCCCAATAGCAATCAGCCCCAGCATTTT. This rearrangement joins TRBV2 to TRBJ1-5; 7 positions match TRBD1. The germline V gene has CDR1 SNHLY and CDR2 FYNNEI. The CDR3 covers 16 residues. After removal of 5 bases from V and 0 bases from J, the junction contained 7 bases not matched to a gene.

This chain links TRBV4-1 with TRBJ2-3; possibly TRBD2 for D (5 bases). The CDR3 is made up of 14 amino acids. Germline V gene lookup returns CDR1 MGHRA and CDR2 YSYEKL. V lost 1 base to trimming and J lost 0 bases, with 5 bases between them. The CDR3 region has the DNA TGCGCCAGCAGCCAAGTAGCGAGCACAGATACGCAGTATTTT. Translating gives CASSQVASTDTQYF.

The chain combines TRBV29-1 with TRBJ2-1, with D tentatively TRBD2 (5 bases). Germline lookup yields CDR1 SQVTM and CDR2 ANQGSEA. Deletions cut 7 bases from V and 2 bases from J, with 15 bases between. The CDR3 sequence is 14 residues long. CDR3 in amino acids: CSAPGLGPYNEQFF. Written as DNA, the CDR3 is TGCAGCGCCCCGGGGTTGGGCCCCTACAATGAGCAGTTCTTC.

This sequence joins TRBV4-3 and TRBJ1-2; unclear D gene. Looked up from germline, CDR1 is LGHNA and CDR2 is YSLEER. The CDR3 totals 13 residues. V lost 1 base and J lost 4, with 7 bases in between. The CDR3 nucleotides read TGCGCCAGCAGCCAAGCTGGAACCTATGGCTACACCTTC. As protein: CASSQAGTYGYTF.

The genes are TRBV20-1 and TRBJ2-7; D is uncertain. CDR1 is DFQATT and CDR2 is SNEGSKA in the germline V gene (reference sequence). Trimming left V 5 bases short and J 4 bases short, with 6 bases between. The CDR3 spans 10 residues. Written as DNA, the CDR3 is TGCAGTGCTTTAGATTACGAGCAGTACTTC. Translated, it gives CSALDYEQYF.

The CDR3 nucleotides read TGTGCCAGCAGTCAGGGGGCCAGAAGGAACGAGCAGTACTTC. Protein sequence: CASSQGARRNEQYF. The gene calls are TRBV6-2 or TRBV6-3 and TRBJ2-7, with 8 bases matching TRBD1. Germline V gene data show CDR1 as MNHEY and CDR2 as SVGEGT. CDR3 length: 14 residues. J was trimmed by 5 bases and V by 5 bases; bases with no gene match: 8.

The CDR3 loop is CASSQLDESSYEQYF. In nucleotides, the CDR3 is TGTGCCAGCAGCCAACTGGACGAAAGCTCCTACGAGCAGTACTTC. The chain has TRBV4-2 and TRBJ2-7, with D unresolved. This CDR3 is 15 amino acids long. V shed 2 bases and J shed 0 bases, with 11 bases lying between them. Germline V gene lookup returns CDR1 LGHNA and CDR2 YNFKEQ.

The chain's CDR3 is CASSPDRGLAGELFF. For the CDR3, the DNA is TGCGCCAGCAGCCCGGACAGGGGGTTAGCCGGGGAGCTGTTTTTT. The chain couples TRBV5-1 to TRBJ2-2; TRBD1 aligns across 10 bases. V lost 4 bases, J lost 6 bases, and 6 bases stayed unmatched. The germline CDR1 and CDR2 sequences are SGHRS and YFSETQ. There are 15 residues in the CDR3.

With regard to this clone: Sequence at one end of the junction differs from germline and may be a read error. CDR3 loop: CASSDSSAFGQFF. CDR3 bases: TGTGCCAGCAGTGACTCTAGCGCCTTTGGGCAGTTCTTC. The genes are TRBV6-5 and TRBJ2-1; possible D gene TRBD2, 6 bases. Per the germline V gene, CDR1 is MNHEY and CDR2 is SVGAGI. CDR3 length: 13 amino acids.

The count of this clone is one. The chain uses TRBV5-1 and TRBJ2-7; 7 nucleotides line up with TRBD1. Germline V gene lookup returns CDR1 SGHRS and CDR2 YFSETQ. Trimming removed 2 bases from V and 3 bases from J; junction bases left unmatched: 8. The CDR3 runs 15 residues. As DNA, the CDR3 is TGCGCCAGCAGCTTTCTGGGACAGTCAGGCTACGAGCAGTACTTC. Amino acids: CASSFLGQSGYEQYF.

This chain uses TRBV7-6 with TRBJ2-3; D is uncertain. V lost 1 base and J lost 2, with 7 bases in between. The CDR3 contains 14 residues. The germline V gene encodes CDR1 SGHVS and CDR2 FNYEAQ. CDR3 region: CASSLGYDTDTQYF. As DNA, the CDR3 is TGTGCCAGCAGCTTAGGTTACGACACAGATACGCAGTATTTT.

The genes are TRBV4-2 and TRBJ2-1; 11 bases line up with TRBD2. CDR3 length equals 17 residues. Germline V gives CDR1 LGHNA, CDR2 YNFKEQ. Trimming took 0 bases from V and 6 from J; bases not matched to a gene: 7. CDR3 in DNA: TGTGCCAGCAGCCAAGATAGTGGTAGCGGGAGGGCCAATGAGCAGTTCTTC. It specifies CASSQDSGSGRANEQFF.

The V gene is TRBV5-1, the J gene TRBJ2-5; 12 bases match TRBD1. Germline CDR1 reads SGHRS; CDR2 reads YFSETQ. V was clipped by 4 bases and J by 7 bases; unmatched bases: 5. The CDR3 totals 14 residues. CDR3: CASSPGQGAGTQYF. CDR3 sequence (DNA): TGCGCCAGCAGCCCGGGACAGGGGGCCGGGACCCAGTACTTC.

V gene TRBV7-9 combines with J gene TRBJ1-4, with TRBD1 as a possible D gene (6 bases). Trimming shortened V by 8 bases and J by 7 bases, and 20 bases separated the two germline ends. The germline V gene encodes CDR1 SEHNR and CDR2 FQNEAQ (reference sequence). The CDR3 spans 15 residues. CDR3 loop: CASEGLGGRSEKLFF. The CDR3 bases are TGTGCCAGCGAAGGCTTGGGGGGGCGGAGTGAAAAACTGTTTTTT.

The rearrangement uses TRBV9 and TRBJ2-7; perhaps TRBD2 as D (6 bases). Germline values: CDR1 SGDLS, CDR2 YYNGEE. With 3 bases removed from V and 1 base from J, the gap between germline ends came to 11 bases. The CDR3 consists of 14 residues. The CDR3: CASSEGTGSYEQYF. The CDR3 DNA reads as TGTGCCAGCAGCGAGGGGACTGGATCCTACGAGCAGTACTTC.